This TCR beta chain was recorded in a study of OX40 agonist ivuxolimab in advanced cancers. CDR3 size: 16 residues. After removal of 1 base from V and 3 bases from J, the junction contained 4 bases not matched to a gene. Germline CDR1 reads SGHDT; CDR2 reads YYEEEE. About this clone: Its antigen remains unknown.

The protocol was immunoSEQ multiplex PCR, while the TCRdb copy is restricted to in-frame clones and leaves out a portion. Of almost 80,000 clones listed, 70% to 90% are singletons. Study-wide points: The specificity for antigen of the expanded peripheral T cells was not determined.

Sequencing was performed on CD4+ or CD8+ T cells sorted from blood, taken in a trial of the OX40 agonist ivuxolimab. The sequence was collected from an adult with an advanced solid tumor such as melanoma, head and neck, liver or kidney cancer. The chain has TRBV5-6 and TRBJ1-2, with TRBD1 matching over 12 bases. CDR3 bases: TGTGCCAGCAGCTTGTTAGGGACAGGGGGCCACTATGGCTACACCTTC. Residues: CASSLLGTGGHYGYTF.